Sequencing of this T cell receptor beta chain was carried out in a study of CD8+ T cells in alopecia areata. Study results and caveats: When scalp samples are sequenced, resident alphabeta T cells of normal skin are also captured.

Reverse transcription of extracted RNA yielded cDNA, which provided the sequencing template. TCRdb's copy holds only in-frame clones and misses some; the assay was immunoSEQ multiplex PCR. The sample has 150,000 to 200,000 clones, approximately 60% seen once; the top ten hold 4.5% to 5%. This clone has only one observation. Its antigen remains unknown. The CDR3 loop spans 16 amino acids. CDR1 and CDR2 from the germline V gene are SGHDT and YYEEEE. Between the trimmed V and J ends, which lost 5 bases and 0 bases, there was a span of 15 bases. Sample: CD4+ T cells sorted from blood. This TCR derives from a human donor in good health. V and J are TRBV5-6 and TRBJ1-3; D gene uncertain. CDR3 protein: CASSRTDGPSGNTIYF. In DNA form, the CDR3 reads TGTGCCAGCAGTCGTACGGACGGACCCTCTGGAAACACCATATATTTT.